This TCR beta chain was sequenced for a study of CD8 T cells in ankylosing spondylitis. Study results and limitations: What appeared characteristic of ankylosing spondylitis blood was a TCR beta motif of eight or nine highly homologous variants.

There are many counts of this clonotype. Its antigen is unidentified. V dropped 5 bases and J dropped 6; count of bases not matched to a gene: 5. This CDR3 is 13 amino acids long. Germline V gene sequence: CDR1 SGHTA, CDR2 FQGNSA. By quantitative 5'-RACE with molecular barcodes, the TCR beta libraries were made. TCRdb re-derived calls from the 5' RACE reads in MiXCR, one entry per CDR3 protein. This sample has roughly 490,000 distinct CDR3 sequences, with approximately 5% found just once. Input material: blood, either unsorted or a sorted T cell fraction (not recorded which). The receptor comes from a male donor with ankylosing spondylitis. This chain joins TRBV7-2 and TRBJ2-7; 9 bases fit TRBD1. CDR3 bases: TGTGCCAGCAGCATACAGGGGGCCGGCGAGCAGTACTTC. Translation: CASSIQGAGEQYF.